The present TCR beta chain was sequenced within a study of early T cells in non-severe SARS-CoV-2 infection. In its sample, this clonotype is medium-sized. The CDR3 extends over 13 amino acids. V was trimmed by 3 bases and J by 2 bases, leaving 8 bases between them. Per germline, CDR1 SQVTM and CDR2 ANQGSEA. TCRdb ran MiXCR on the 5' RACE reads and lists one entry per CDR3 protein. In the table there are around 34,000 distinct CDR3 sequences, under 5% of which are singletons. This TCR was sampled from an adult who was a healthcare worker with PCR-confirmed SARS-CoV-2 infection or an uninfected control (not recorded which). The J gene is TRBJ2-1, the V gene TRBV29-1, with D perhaps matching TRBD2 (5 bases). Sequencing input: whole blood. The DNA for the CDR3 is TGCAGCGTTGACCGGACTCCCTACAATGAGCAGTTCTTC. It is translated as CSVDRTPYNEQFF.